The 12 T cell receptor beta chains given below trace back to one sample, sequenced in a study of a mutant IDH1 vaccine in newly diagnosed glioma. No cognate antigen is known for these TCRs. The time point was: week 35, safety follow-up. Vaccinated patients received 300 ug of mutant IDH1 20-mer peptide per dose, with topical imiquimod. Assay used: immunoSEQ multiplex PCR; TCRdb lists only in-frame clones, some missing. Among about 32,000 clones listed, around four fifths were seen once. The input for sequencing was PBMCs, taken from a glioma patient whose treatment included an IDH1 peptide vaccine. Receptors originate from a woman in her thirties or forties with glioma.

This rearrangement joins TRBV30 to TRBJ2-5; 10 bases match TRBD2. The germline V gene encodes CDR1 GTSNPN and CDR2 SVGIG (reference sequence). With 4 bases clipped from V and 2 bases from J, the junction kept 10 bases outside the gene matches. The CDR3 runs 16 residues. The CDR3 sequence is CAWTLGSGGVQETQYF. The CDR3 region has the DNA TGTGCCTGGACCCTGGGGAGCGGGGGGGTTCAAGAGACCCAGTACTTC.

The chain is built from TRBV13 and TRBJ1-1; D is unresolved. This CDR3 comprises 16 residues. Trimming removed 7 bases at V and 1 base at J, with 19 bases between. Germline assignment: CDR1 PRHDT and CDR2 FYEKMQ (reference sequence). CDR3 amino acids: CASTDYSAGKNTEAFF. CDR3 DNA: TGTGCCAGCACCGATTACAGTGCAGGAAAGAACACTGAAGCTTTCTTT.

This chain uses TRBV7-2 with TRBJ1-2; the match to TRBD1 covers 7 bases. This CDR3 has 15 residues. CDR1 SGHTA and CDR2 FQGNSA come from the germline V gene. V lost 3 bases to trimming and J lost 5 bases; unmatched junction nucleotides: 9. CDR3 region: CASSLDAGGAYGYTF. The CDR3 DNA sequence: TGTGCCAGCAGCTTGGATGCAGGGGGAGCGTATGGCTACACCTTC.

This sequence joins TRBV10-1 and TRBJ1-5; 8 bases line up with TRBD1. This CDR3 has 13 residues. With 8 bases clipped from V and 7 bases from J, the junction kept 7 bases outside the gene matches. From germline, CDR1 is WNHNN and CDR2 SYGVQD (reference sequence). The CDR3 DNA follows: TGCGCCAGCCAGCGACAGGGGCGGCAGCCCCAGCATTTT. Protein product: CASQRQGRQPQHF.

This clone occurred once. The CDR3 is CASEEGANYGYTF. The DNA of the CDR3 is TGTGCCAGCGAGGAGGGGGCCAACTATGGCTACACCTTC. V gene TRBV11-2 combines with J gene TRBJ1-2, with 7 positions matching TRBD1. The V segment lost 8 bases and the J segment 2 bases; nucleotides outside the gene matches: 5. The CDR3 contains 13 residues. Germline CDR1 SGHAT, CDR2 FQNNGV.

V gene TRBV10-3 combines with J gene TRBJ1-2; 12 bases are a match to TRBD1. Germline V CDR1 and CDR2: ENHRY, SYGVKD. After removal of 2 bases from V and 6 bases from J, the junction contained 7 bases not matched to a gene. CDR3 length: 16 residues. The CDR3 loop reads CAISEPGQGARDGYTF. The CDR3 region has the DNA TGTGCCATCAGTGAGCCGGGACAGGGGGCGAGAGATGGCTACACCTTC.

This chain joins TRBV2 and TRBJ1-5; TRBD1 matches 10 bases. Looked up from germline, CDR1 is SNHLY and CDR2 is FYNNEI. This CDR3 has 13 amino acids. The ends lost 8 bases at V and 7 bases at J; junction bases unmatched: 5. CDR3 in amino acids: CASDRGREQPQHF. The DNA of the CDR3 is TGTGCCAGCGACAGGGGGCGGGAGCAGCCCCAGCATTTT.

The V and J genes are TRBV7-3 and TRBJ1-1; maybe TRBD1 (5 bases). With 5 bases removed from V and 5 bases from J, the gap between germline ends came to 24 bases. The CDR3 sequence is 17 residues long. In germline, CDR1 is SGHTA, CDR2 FQGTGA. The CDR3: CASSPLGGGAQGTEAFF. The CDR3 nucleotides read TGTGCCAGCAGCCCCCTTGGGGGAGGGGCCCAGGGTACTGAAGCTTTCTTT.

This chain connects TRBV6-5 to TRBJ2-7; 9 bases are a match to TRBD1. CDR1 is MNHEY, CDR2 SVGAGI, per germline. The CDR3 is 14 residues long. The junction had 5 bases not matched to a gene; V was cut back by 6 bases and J by 2 bases. The CDR3 protein is CASRPGTGTYEQYF. The CDR3 coding sequence is TGTGCCAGCAGACCCGGGACAGGGACCTACGAGCAGTACTTC.

CDR3 nucleotide sequence: TGTGCCAGCAGCTTGTTCAATTCCGTCGGGGAGCTGTTTTTT. Its translation: CASSLFNSVGELFF. The chain links TRBV5-5 to TRBJ2-2; D remains unclear. V lost 1 base, J lost 7 bases, and 11 bases lay in between. The CDR3 covers 14 residues. Per germline, CDR1 SGHKS and CDR2 YYEKEE (reference sequence). The full variable domain, rest sourced from reference TRBV5-5 and TRBJ2-2, is DAGVTQSPTHLIKTRGQQVTLRCSPISGHKSVSWYQQVLGQGPQFIFQYYEKEERGRGNFPDRFSARQFPNYSSELNVNALLLGDSALYLCASSLFNSVGELFFGEGSRLTVL.

This chain connects TRBV5-6 to TRBJ1-2; no clear D gene. The germline V gene encodes CDR1 SGHDT and CDR2 YYEEEE. The CDR3 has 15 amino acids. With 0 bases removed from V and 4 bases from J, the gap between germline ends came to 13 bases. The CDR3: CASSLGRWVGYGYTF. Written as DNA, the CDR3 is TGTGCCAGCAGCTTGGGTAGGTGGGTTGGCTATGGCTACACCTTC.

The chain uses TRBV6-1 and TRBJ1-1; D uncertain. Per germline, CDR1 MNHNS and CDR2 SASEGT. The CDR3 contains 15 residues. Deletions cut 7 bases from V and 0 bases from J, with 15 bases between. The CDR3 DNA reads as TGTGCCAGCACCTTCCAACATGGGATGAACACTGAAGCTTTCTTT. Translation: CASTFQHGMNTEAFF.